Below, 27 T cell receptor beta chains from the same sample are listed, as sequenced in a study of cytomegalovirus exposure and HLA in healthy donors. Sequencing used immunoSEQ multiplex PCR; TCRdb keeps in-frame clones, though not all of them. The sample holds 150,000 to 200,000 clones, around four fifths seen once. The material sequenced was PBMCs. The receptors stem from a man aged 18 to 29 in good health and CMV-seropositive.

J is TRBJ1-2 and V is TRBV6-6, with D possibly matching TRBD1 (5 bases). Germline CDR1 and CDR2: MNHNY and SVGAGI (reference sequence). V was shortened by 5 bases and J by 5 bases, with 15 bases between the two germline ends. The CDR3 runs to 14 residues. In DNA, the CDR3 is TGTGCCAGCAGTCCAGGTTATAAGGGGTATGGCTACACCTTC. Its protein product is CASSPGYKGYGYTF.

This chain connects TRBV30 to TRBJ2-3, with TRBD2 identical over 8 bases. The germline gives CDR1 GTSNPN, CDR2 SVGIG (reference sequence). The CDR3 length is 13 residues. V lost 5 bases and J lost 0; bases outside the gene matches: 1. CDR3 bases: TGTGCCTGGTCTAGCGGGAGCACAGATACGCAGTATTTT. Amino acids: CAWSSGSTDTQYF.

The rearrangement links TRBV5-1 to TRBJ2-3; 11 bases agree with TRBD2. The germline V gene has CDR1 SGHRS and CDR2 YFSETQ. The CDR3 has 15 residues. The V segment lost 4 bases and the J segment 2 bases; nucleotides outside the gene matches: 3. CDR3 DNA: TGCGCCAGCAGCCCGGGACTAGCGGTCACAGATACGCAGTATTTT. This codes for CASSPGLAVTDTQYF.

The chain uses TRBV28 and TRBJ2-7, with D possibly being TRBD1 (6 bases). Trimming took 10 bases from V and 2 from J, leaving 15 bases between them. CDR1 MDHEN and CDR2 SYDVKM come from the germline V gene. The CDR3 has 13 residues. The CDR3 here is CATLSRGAYEQYF. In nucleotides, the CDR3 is TGTGCCACCCTCTCCAGGGGAGCCTACGAGCAGTACTTC.

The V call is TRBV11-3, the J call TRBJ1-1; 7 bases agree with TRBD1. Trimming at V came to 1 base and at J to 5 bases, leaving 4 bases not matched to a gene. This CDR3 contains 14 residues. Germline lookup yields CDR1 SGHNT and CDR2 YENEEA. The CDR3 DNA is TGTGCCAGCAGCTTAGCCACAGGGGTTACTGAAGCTTTCTTT. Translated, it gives CASSLATGVTEAFF.

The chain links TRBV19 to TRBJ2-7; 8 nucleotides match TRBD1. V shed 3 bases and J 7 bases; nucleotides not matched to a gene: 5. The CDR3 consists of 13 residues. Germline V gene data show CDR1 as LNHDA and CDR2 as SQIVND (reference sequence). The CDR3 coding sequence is TGTGCCAGTAGTATGCAGGGGGCGAGGGAGCAGTACTTC. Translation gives CASSMQGAREQYF.

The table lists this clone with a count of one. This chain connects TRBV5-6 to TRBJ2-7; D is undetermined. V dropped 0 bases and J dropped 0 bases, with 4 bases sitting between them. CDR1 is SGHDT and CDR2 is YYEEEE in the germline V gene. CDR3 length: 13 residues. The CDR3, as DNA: TGTGCCAGCAGCTTGGTGAGCTCCTACGAGCAGTACTTC. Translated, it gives CASSLVSSYEQYF.

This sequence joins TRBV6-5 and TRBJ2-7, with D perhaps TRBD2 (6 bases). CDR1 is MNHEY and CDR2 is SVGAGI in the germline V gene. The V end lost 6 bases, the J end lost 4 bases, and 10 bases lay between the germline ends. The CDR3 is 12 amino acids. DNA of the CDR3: TGTGCCAGCAGCCTGGGACTTTACGAGCAGTACTTC. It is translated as CASSLGLYEQYF.

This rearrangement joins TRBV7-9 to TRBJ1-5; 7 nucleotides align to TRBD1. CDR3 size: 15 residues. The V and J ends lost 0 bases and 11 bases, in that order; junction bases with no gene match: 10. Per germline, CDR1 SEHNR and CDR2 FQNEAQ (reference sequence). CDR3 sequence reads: CASSLAAGGPRAQHF. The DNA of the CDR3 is TGTGCCAGCAGCTTAGCGGCAGGGGGACCGCGGGCCCAGCATTTT. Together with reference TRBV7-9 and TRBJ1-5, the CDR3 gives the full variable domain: DTGVSQNPRHKITKRGQNVTFRCDPISEHNRLYWYRQTLGQGPEFLTYFQNEAQLEKSRLLSDRFSAERPKGSFSTLEIQRTEQGDSAMYLCASSLAAGGPRAQHFGDGTRLSIL.

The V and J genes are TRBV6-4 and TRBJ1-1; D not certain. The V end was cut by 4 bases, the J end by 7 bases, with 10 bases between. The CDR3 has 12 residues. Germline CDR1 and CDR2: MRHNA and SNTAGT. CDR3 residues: CASSAPGIEAFF. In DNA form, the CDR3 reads TGTGCCAGCAGTGCACCGGGAATTGAAGCTTTCTTT.

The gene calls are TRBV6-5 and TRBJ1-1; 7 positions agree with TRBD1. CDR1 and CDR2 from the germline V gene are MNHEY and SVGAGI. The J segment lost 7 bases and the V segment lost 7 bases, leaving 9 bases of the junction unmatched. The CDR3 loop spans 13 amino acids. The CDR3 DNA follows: TGTGCCAGCACCCCAGCCTGGGACAGTGAAGCTTTCTTT. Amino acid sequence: CASTPAWDSEAFF.

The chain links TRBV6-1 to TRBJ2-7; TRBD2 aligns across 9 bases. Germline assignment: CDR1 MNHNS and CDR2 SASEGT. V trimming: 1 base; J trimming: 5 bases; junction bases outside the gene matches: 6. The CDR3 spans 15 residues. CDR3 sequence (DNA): TGTGCCAGCAGTGAAGGTAGTAGCGGGAGTCACGAGCAGTACTTC. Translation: CASSEGSSGSHEQYF.

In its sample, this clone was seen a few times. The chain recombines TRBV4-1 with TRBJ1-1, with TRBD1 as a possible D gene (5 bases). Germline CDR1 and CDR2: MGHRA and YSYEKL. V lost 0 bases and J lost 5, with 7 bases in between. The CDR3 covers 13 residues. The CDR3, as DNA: TGCGCCAGCAGCCAAGAGGACATAACTGAAGCTTTCTTT. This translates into CASSQEDITEAFF.

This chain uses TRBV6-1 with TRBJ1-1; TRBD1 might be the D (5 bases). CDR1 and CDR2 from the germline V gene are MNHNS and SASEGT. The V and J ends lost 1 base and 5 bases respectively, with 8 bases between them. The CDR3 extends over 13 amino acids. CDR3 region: CASSEVGGTEAFF. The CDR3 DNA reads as TGTGCCAGCAGTGAAGTTGGGGGGACTGAAGCTTTCTTT.

The CDR3 here is CASSLRSGGSYNEQFF. The CDR3 bases are TGTGCCAGCAGTTTACGCTCCGGGGGCTCCTACAATGAGCAGTTCTTC. J is TRBJ2-1 and V is TRBV28; possibly TRBD2 for D (6 bases). The CDR3 extends over 16 amino acids. V lost 2 bases and J lost 0, with 11 bases in between. Germline-derived CDR1 and CDR2 are MDHEN and SYDVKM.

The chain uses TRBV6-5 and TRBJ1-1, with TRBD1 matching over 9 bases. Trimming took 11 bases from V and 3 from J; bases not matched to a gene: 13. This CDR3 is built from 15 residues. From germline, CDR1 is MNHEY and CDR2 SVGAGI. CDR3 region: CACRGTGTLDTEAFF. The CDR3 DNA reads TGTGCCTGCCGAGGGACAGGGACGCTAGACACTGAAGCTTTCTTT.

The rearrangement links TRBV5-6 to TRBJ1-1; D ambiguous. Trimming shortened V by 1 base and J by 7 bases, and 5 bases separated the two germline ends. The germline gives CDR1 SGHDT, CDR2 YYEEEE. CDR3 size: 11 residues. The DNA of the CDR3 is TGTGCCAGCAGCTTGACAGATGAAGCTTTCTTT. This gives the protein CASSLTDEAFF.

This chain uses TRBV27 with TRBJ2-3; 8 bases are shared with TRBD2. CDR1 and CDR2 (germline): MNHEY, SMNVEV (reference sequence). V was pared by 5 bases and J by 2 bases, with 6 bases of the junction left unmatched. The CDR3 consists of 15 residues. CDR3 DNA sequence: TGTGCCAGCAGTCTCGGGGGGGGATACACAGATACGCAGTATTTT. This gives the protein CASSLGGGYTDTQYF.

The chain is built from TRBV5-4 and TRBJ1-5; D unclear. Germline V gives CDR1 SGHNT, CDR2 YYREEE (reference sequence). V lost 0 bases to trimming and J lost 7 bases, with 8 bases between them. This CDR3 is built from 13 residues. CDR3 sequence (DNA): TGTGCCAGCAGCTTGGATTGGGAGCAGCCCCAGCATTTT. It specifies CASSLDWEQPQHF.

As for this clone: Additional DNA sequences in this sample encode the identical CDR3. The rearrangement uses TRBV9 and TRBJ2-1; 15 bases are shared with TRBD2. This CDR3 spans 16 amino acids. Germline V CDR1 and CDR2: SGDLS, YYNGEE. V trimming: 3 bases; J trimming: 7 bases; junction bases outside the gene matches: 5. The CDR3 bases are TGTGCCAGCAGCGCCGGACTAGCGGGAGGGGGGAATGAGCAGTTCTTC. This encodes CASSAGLAGGGNEQFF.

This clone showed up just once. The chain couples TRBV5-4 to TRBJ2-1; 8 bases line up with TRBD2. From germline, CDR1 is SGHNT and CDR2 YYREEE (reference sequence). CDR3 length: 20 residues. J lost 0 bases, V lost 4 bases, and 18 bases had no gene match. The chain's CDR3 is CASSKRSGLAGSPSYNEQFF. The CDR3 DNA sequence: TGTGCCAGCAGCAAGAGAAGTGGGCTAGCGGGCTCACCCTCCTACAATGAGCAGTTCTTC.

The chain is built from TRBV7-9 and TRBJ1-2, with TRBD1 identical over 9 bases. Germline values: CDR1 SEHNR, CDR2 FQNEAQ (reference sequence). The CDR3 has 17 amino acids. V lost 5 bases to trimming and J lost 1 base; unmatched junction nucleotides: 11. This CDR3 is CASSDTRTGEVNYGYTF. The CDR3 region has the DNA TGTGCCAGCAGCGATACGCGGACAGGGGAGGTTAACTATGGCTACACCTTC.

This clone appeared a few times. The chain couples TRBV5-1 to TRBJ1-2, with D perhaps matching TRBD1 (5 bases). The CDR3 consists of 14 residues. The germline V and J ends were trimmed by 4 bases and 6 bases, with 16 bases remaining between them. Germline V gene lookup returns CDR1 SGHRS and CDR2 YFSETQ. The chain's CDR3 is CASSPASGYDGYTF. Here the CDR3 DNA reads TGCGCCAGCAGCCCGGCCTCAGGGTACGATGGCTACACCTTC.

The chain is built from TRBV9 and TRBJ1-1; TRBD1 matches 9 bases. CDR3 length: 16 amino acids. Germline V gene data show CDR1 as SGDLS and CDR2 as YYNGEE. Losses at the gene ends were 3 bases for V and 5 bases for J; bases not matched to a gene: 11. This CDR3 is CASSALQGARRTEAFF. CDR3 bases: TGTGCCAGCAGCGCCTTACAGGGGGCGAGAAGAACTGAAGCTTTCTTT.

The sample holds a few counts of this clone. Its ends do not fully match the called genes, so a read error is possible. The CDR3 sequence is CATSPGQGPYGYTF. The CDR3 region has the DNA TGCGCCACCAGCCCGGGACAGGGCCCCTATGGCTACACCTTC. The rearrangement joins TRBV5-1 to TRBJ1-2; 9 bases line up with TRBD1. The CDR3 runs to 14 residues. CDR1 is SGHRS and CDR2 is YFSETQ in the germline V gene.

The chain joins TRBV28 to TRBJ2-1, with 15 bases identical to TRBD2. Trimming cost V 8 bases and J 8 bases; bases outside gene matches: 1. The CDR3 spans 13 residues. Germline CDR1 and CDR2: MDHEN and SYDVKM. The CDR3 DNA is TGTGCCAGCGGGACTAGCGGGAGGCATGAGCAGTTCTTC. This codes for CASGTSGRHEQFF.

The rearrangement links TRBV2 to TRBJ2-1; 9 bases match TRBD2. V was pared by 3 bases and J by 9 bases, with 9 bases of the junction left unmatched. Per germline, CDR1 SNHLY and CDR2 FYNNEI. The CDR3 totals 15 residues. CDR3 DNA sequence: TGTGCCAGCAGTGATCGGGCTAGCGGGAACGGTGAGCAGTTCTTC. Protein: CASSDRASGNGEQFF.